This paragraph reports one T cell receptor beta chain. The entry originates in a study of control samples from healthy donors and cancer patients. Sequenced by immunoSEQ multiplex PCR; TCRdb stores in-frame clones only, minus some. The sample has about 120,000 clones; 80% to 95% are singletons. The germline gives CDR1 SGDLS, CDR2 YYNGEE. The CDR3 runs to 13 residues. The germline V and J ends were trimmed by 3 bases and 3 bases, with 9 bases remaining between them. The clonotype originates from a man between 18 and 29 years old in good health. The V and J genes are TRBV9 and TRBJ2-5, with D perhaps matching TRBD1 or TRBD2 (5 bases each). The material sequenced was blood. The CDR3 bases are TGTGCCAGCAGCGACGGGACGGAAGAGACCCAGTACTTC. As protein: CASSDGTEETQYF.